This T cell receptor (beta chain) was identified during a study of CXCR3-negative and CXCR3-positive naive CD8 T cells. About the study: Total TRB output reached some 140 million reads, about 1.5 +/- 0.3 million per library.

On this clonotype: What it binds is not known.

The study's findings and limits: Similar levels of surface CD5 were seen between naive subsets; TCR strength was inferred from TRB CDR3 properties. TRB CDR3 hydrophobicity was greater in CXCR3-positive naive cells than in CXCR3-negative naive cells.

The TRB libraries of cDNA were built by UMI-labeled 5' RACE. TCRdb re-called the 5' RACE reads, yielding one record per CDR3 amino acid sequence without DNA. This sample contains 75,000 or so distinct CDR3 sequences. Sequencing was done on a sample of naive CXCR3- CD8+ T cells from blood. Subset: CD45RO-CCR7+CD27+CD95- naive CD8+ T cells lacking CXCR3 (TNR3-). The clonotype comes from a human donor in good health. Some clones in this sample may be carry-over from other donors' samples.

CDR3 residues: CATSRDGWGATEAFF. The rearrangement uses TRBV15 and TRBJ1-1; there is no DNA to check the TCRdb D call of TRBD1. The CDR3 is 15 residues long. Per the germline V gene, CDR1 is LNHNV and CDR2 is YYDKDF (reference sequence).